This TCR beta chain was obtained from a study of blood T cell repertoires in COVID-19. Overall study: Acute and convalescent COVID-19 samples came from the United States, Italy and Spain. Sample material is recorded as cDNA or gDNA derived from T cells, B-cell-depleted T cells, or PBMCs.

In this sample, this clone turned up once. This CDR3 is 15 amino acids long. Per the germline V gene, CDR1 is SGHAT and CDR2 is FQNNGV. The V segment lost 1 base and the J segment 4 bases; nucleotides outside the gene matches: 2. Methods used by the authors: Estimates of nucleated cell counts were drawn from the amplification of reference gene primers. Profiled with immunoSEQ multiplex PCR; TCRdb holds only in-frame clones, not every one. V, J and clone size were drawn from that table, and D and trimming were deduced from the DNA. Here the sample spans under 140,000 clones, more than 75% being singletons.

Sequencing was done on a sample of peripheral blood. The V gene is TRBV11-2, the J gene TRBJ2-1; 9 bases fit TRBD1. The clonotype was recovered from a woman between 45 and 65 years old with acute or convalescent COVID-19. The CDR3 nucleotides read TGTGCCAGCAGCTTAGGGACAGGGGTGTACAATGAGCAGTTCTTC. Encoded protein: CASSLGTGVYNEQFF.